This TCR beta chain was identified in a study of T cell responses to AZD1222 COVID-19 vaccine. Profiled with immunoSEQ multiplex PCR; TCRdb holds only in-frame clones, not every one. The sample lists approximately 99,000 clones, about 86% occurring once. The CDR3 length is 13 residues. Trimming left V 7 bases short and J 0 bases short, with 8 bases between. Germline CDR1 reads MDHEN; CDR2 reads SYDVKM. Study findings and constraints: Reportedly, nearly half of unique spike TCRs recognized epitopes outside B.1.351/B.1.1.7 mutations. Among AZD1222 vaccinees, only 5 or 6 were seropositive at baseline. Once two AZD1222 doses were given, Spike-specific TCR breadth and depth went up.

Turning to this clone: The target antigen is unknown.

The sequence was collected from an adult in good health. The rearrangement uses TRBV28 and TRBJ2-3; D gene ambiguous. Sequencing was performed on peripheral blood, taken on day 0 of AZD1222 vaccination. The CDR3 spells CASKDGSTDTQYF. DNA for the CDR3: TGTGCCAGCAAGGACGGGAGCACAGATACGCAGTATTTT.